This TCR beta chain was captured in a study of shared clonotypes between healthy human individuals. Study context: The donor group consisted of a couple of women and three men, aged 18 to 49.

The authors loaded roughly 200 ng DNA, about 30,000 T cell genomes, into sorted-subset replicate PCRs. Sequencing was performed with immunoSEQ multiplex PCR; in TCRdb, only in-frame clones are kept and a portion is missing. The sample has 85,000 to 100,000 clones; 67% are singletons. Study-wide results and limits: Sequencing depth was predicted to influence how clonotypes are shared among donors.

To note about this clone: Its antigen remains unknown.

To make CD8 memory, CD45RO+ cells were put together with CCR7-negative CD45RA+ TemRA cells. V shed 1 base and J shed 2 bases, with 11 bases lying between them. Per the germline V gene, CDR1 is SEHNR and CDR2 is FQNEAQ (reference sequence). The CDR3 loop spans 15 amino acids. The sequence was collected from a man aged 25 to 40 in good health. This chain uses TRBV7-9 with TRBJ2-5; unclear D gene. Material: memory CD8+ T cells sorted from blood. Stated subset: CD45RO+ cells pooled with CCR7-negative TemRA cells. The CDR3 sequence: CASSLVLHEQETQYF. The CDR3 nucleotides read TGTGCCAGCAGCTTAGTCCTGCATGAGCAAGAGACCCAGTACTTC.